The clone carrying this T cell receptor beta chain was seen a few times. The CDR3 covers 17 residues. V dropped 4 bases and J dropped 7 bases, with 20 bases sitting between them. CDR1 is SGHVS and CDR2 is FNYEAQ in the germline V gene. The sample comes from a study of control samples from healthy donors and cancer patients. Profiled with immunoSEQ multiplex PCR; TCRdb holds only in-frame clones, not every one. The sample shows about 96,000 clones, over 90% of them seen only once. The V call is TRBV7-6, the J call TRBJ1-6, with D perhaps TRBD1 (6 bases). The material sequenced was blood. The sequence came from a man between 18 and 35 years old in good health. The CDR3 loop reads CASSSEGADRSNSPLHF. CDR3 coding DNA: TGTGCCAGCAGCTCGGAAGGGGCGGACAGATCAAATTCACCCCTCCACTTT.